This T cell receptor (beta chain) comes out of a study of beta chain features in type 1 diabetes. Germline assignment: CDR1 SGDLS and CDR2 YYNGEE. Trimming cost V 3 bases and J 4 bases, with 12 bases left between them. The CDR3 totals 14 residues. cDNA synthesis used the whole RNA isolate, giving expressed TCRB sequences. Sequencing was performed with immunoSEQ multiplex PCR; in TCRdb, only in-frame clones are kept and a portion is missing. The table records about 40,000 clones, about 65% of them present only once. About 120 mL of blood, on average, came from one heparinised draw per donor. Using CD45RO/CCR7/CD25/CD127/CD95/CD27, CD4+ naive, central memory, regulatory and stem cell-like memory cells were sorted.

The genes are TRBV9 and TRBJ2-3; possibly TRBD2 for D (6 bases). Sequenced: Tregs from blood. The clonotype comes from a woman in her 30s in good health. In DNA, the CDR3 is TGTGCCAGCAGCGCTCTAGCGATCCCAGATACGCAGTATTTT. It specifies CASSALAIPDTQYF.